This T cell receptor beta chain was retrieved from a study of immune cell composition in non-small cell lung cancer. Comments on this clone: As yet, its antigen is unknown.

Broader study findings: Shared sequences between tumour-reactive and dominant in vivo clones were not proven.

Using immunoSEQ multiplex PCR, the repertoire was profiled, and TCRdb retains in-frame clones only, with some absent. This sample has approximately 4,800 clones, with less than 75% found just once. CDR1 and CDR2 (germline): SGHDN, FVKESK. V lost 2 bases to trimming and J lost 10 bases; unmatched junction nucleotides: 12. CDR3 length equals 15 residues. The receptor's source is a human donor with non-small cell lung cancer. Sequencing input: lung tumor tissue. The rearrangement joins TRBV14 to TRBJ2-5; 8 bases fit TRBD2. The CDR3 region has the DNA TGTGCCAGCAGCCAAAAAATGGCTAGCGGGCTAGGCCAGTACTTC. It encodes CASSQKMASGLGQYF.